The 21 T cell receptor beta chains below all came from one sample that was sequenced in a study of early T cells in non-severe SARS-CoV-2 infection. TCRdb processed the 5' RACE reads anew with MiXCR; each CDR3 protein has one entry. This sample carries tens of thousands of distinct CDR3 sequences, around an eighth of them seen once, and the ten largest clones take approximately 7%. Sequenced sample: whole blood. Receptors were obtained from an adult who was a healthcare worker with PCR-confirmed SARS-CoV-2 infection or an uninfected control (not recorded which).

V and J are TRBV10-3 and TRBJ1-5; no reliable D call. The V and J ends lost 0 bases and 6 bases respectively, with 6 bases between them. Germline CDR1 and CDR2: ENHRY and SYGVKD. CDR3 length equals 13 residues. CDR3 amino acids: CAISESNGQPQHF. In nucleotides, the CDR3 is TGTGCCATCAGTGAGTCGAACGGTCAGCCCCAGCATTTT.

This clonotype was seen repeatedly, ten times or more. This chain joins TRBV10-3 and TRBJ2-3; D may be TRBD2 (5 bases). The V gene's germline CDR1 is ENHRY and CDR2 SYGVKD. Trimming shortened V by 3 bases and J by 2 bases, and 12 bases separated the two germline ends. The CDR3 is made up of 15 amino acids. The CDR3 nucleotides are TGTGCCATCAGTGATTGGGCGGGTGACACAGATACGCAGTATTTT. Residues: CAISDWAGDTDTQYF.

Written as DNA, the CDR3 is TGTGCCAGCAGCCCCCCGGCTTTTGGAGCTTTCTTT. This encodes CASSPPAFGAFF. This chain links TRBV11-2 with TRBJ1-1; D remains unclear. Trimming removed 5 bases from V and 10 bases from J, with 14 bases in between. The CDR3 has 12 amino acids. Germline V gives CDR1 SGHAT, CDR2 FQNNGV.

Sample share makes this clonotype medium-sized. The J gene is TRBJ2-3, the V gene TRBV7-2; 7 nucleotides match TRBD2. This CDR3 has 18 amino acids. The germline V gene has CDR1 SGHTA and CDR2 FQGNSA. Trimming cost V 0 bases and J 2 bases; bases outside gene matches: 11. The CDR3 region has the DNA TGTGCCAGCAGCTTAGCGGACCGCGGGAGTACCTTCACAGATACGCAGTATTTT. Residues: CASSLADRGSTFTDTQYF.

The rearrangement joins TRBV19 to TRBJ1-1; no firm D call. V shed 3 bases and J shed 2 bases, with 7 bases lying between them. In germline, CDR1 is LNHDA, CDR2 SQIVND (reference sequence). The CDR3 loop spans 13 amino acids. CDR3 sequence (DNA): TGTGCCAGTAGTATGTTTGGTAACACTGAAGCTTTCTTT. Translating gives CASSMFGNTEAFF.

The gene calls are TRBV10-3 and TRBJ1-5; D gene ambiguous. Per germline, CDR1 ENHRY and CDR2 SYGVKD. Trimming took off 0 bases at V and 6 bases at J, with 6 bases between the two ends. The length of the CDR3 is 13 residues. The CDR3 region has the DNA TGTGCCATCAGTGAGTCCGTGGGTCAGCCCCAGCATTTT. Its protein product is CAISESVGQPQHF.

The CDR3 spells CSARTAGWVKLFF. CDR3 nucleotide sequence: TGCAGCGCCCGCACCGCAGGGTGGGTAAAACTGTTTTTT. This chain connects TRBV29-1 to TRBJ1-4, with D possibly matching TRBD1 (5 bases). Trimming cost V 7 bases and J 10 bases, with 19 bases left between them. CDR3 length equals 13 residues. Per germline, CDR1 SQVTM and CDR2 ANQGSEA. Drawing the rest from reference TRBV29-1 and TRBJ1-4, the complete variable domain is SAVISQKPSRDICQRGTSLTIQCQVDSQVTMMFWYRQQPGQSLTLIATANQGSEATYESGFVIDKFPISRPNLTFSTLTVSNMSPEDSSIYLCSARTAGWVKLFFGSGTQLSVL.

This clonotype was observed a handful of times. The chain links TRBV11-2 to TRBJ2-3; TRBD2 agrees at 13 bases. Germline values: CDR1 SGHAT, CDR2 FQNNGV. CDR3 length equals 16 residues. Trimming at V came to 5 bases and at J to 3 bases, leaving 5 bases not matched to a gene. CDR3 region: CASSRETSGRTDTQYF. Written as DNA, the CDR3 is TGTGCCAGCAGCCGCGAGACTAGCGGGAGGACAGATACGCAGTATTTT.

This clonotype has just a few counts. CDR3 sequence: CASSTSTGLGPQHF. The CDR3 DNA sequence: TGTGCCAGCAGTACCAGTACCGGCCTGGGACCCCAGCATTTT. The chain uses TRBV2 and TRBJ1-5, with D unresolved. This CDR3 is 14 amino acids long. From germline, CDR1 is SNHLY and CDR2 FYNNEI. Trimming removed 5 bases at V and 10 bases at J, with 18 bases between.

This clonotype was picked up a small number of times. This chain uses TRBV2 with TRBJ2-1; 11 bases line up with TRBD2. The J segment lost 6 bases and the V segment lost 6 bases, leaving 7 bases of the junction unmatched. The CDR3 spans 15 residues. Per germline, CDR1 SNHLY and CDR2 FYNNEI. The CDR3, as DNA: TGTGCCAGCAGGGGCGGGACTAGCGGAGTCAATGAGCAGTTCTTC. This codes for CASRGGTSGVNEQFF.

This clonotype was counted only a few times. The chain combines TRBV15 with TRBJ1-2, with 7 bases aligning to TRBD1. This CDR3 comprises 15 residues. The V segment lost 5 bases and the J segment 4 bases; nucleotides outside the gene matches: 10. The V gene's germline CDR1 is LNHNV and CDR2 YYDKDF (reference sequence). CDR3 DNA: TGTGCCACCAGCCCTCAGGGGGTTCGAGTCTATGGCTACACCTTC. It is translated as CATSPQGVRVYGYTF.

This clonotype was counted many times. The chain employs TRBV27 and TRBJ2-7; D is perhaps TRBD1 (6 bases). This CDR3 contains 14 residues. Looked up from germline, CDR1 is MNHEY and CDR2 is SMNVEV (reference sequence). Trimming stripped 2 bases from V and 2 bases from J, with 10 bases between. The CDR3 reads CASSLRDTTYEQYF. Written as DNA, the CDR3 is TGTGCCAGCAGTTTAAGGGACACCACCTACGAGCAGTACTTC.

This clonotype was counted many times. The V and J genes are TRBV3-1 and TRBJ2-3; D remains ambiguous. Germline CDR1 and CDR2: LGHDT and YNNKEL (reference sequence). This CDR3 has 11 amino acids. The V gene lost 5 bases and the J gene lost 6 bases, with 6 bases spanning the gap. This CDR3 is CASSWTDTQYF. CDR3 sequence (DNA): TGTGCCAGCAGCTGGACCGATACGCAGTATTTT.

There are many counts of this clonotype. The V gene is TRBV2, the J gene TRBJ1-1, with D unclear. V was cut by 7 bases and J by 0 bases, with 9 bases left in between. Germline CDR1 is SNHLY and CDR2 is FYNNEI. The CDR3 contains 13 residues. The DNA of the CDR3 is TGTGCCAGCAATAGACGTATGAACACTGAAGCTTTCTTT. It encodes CASNRRMNTEAFF.

This clonotype was counted many times. The V gene is TRBV29-1, the J gene TRBJ2-1; tentatively, D is TRBD1 or TRBD2 (5 bases each). Trimming stripped 7 bases from V and 9 bases from J, with 19 bases between. Germline V gives CDR1 SQVTM, CDR2 ANQGSEA. This CDR3 is 13 amino acids long. The CDR3: CSGGPGFRGEQFF. The CDR3 region has the DNA TGCAGCGGGGGCCCCGGCTTTCGGGGTGAGCAGTTCTTC.

About this clonotype: The final CDR3 position lacks the conserved phenylalanine or tryptophan, pointing to a likely read error. The chain joins TRBV4-3 to TRBJ2-5, with TRBD1 identical over 9 bases. This CDR3 region has 16 residues. V shed 0 bases and J 2 bases; nucleotides not matched to a gene: 4. The germline V gene has CDR1 LGHNA and CDR2 YSLEER. The CDR3 loop is CASSQDIGQGQETQYL. CDR3 nucleotides: TGCGCCAGCAGCCAAGATATCGGACAGGGGCAAGAGACCCAGTACCTC.

This chain connects TRBV14 to TRBJ1-1, with D uncertain. Germline V gives CDR1 SGHDN, CDR2 FVKESK. With 5 bases removed from V and 1 base from J, the gap between germline ends came to 8 bases. The CDR3 sequence is 13 residues long. The CDR3 reads CASSVQWNTEAFF. The CDR3 coding sequence is TGTGCCAGCAGCGTACAATGGAACACTGAAGCTTTCTTT.

This clonotype has ten or more counts. The V call is TRBV7-9, the J call TRBJ2-3, with no clear D. The V end lost 4 bases, the J end lost 4 bases, and 12 bases lay between the germline ends. Germline V gene sequence: CDR1 SEHNR, CDR2 FQNEAQ (reference sequence). The CDR3 runs 14 residues. The CDR3 region has the DNA TGTGCCAGCAGCTCCGAGTCTCCCCCAGATACGCAGTATTTT. This translates into CASSSESPPDTQYF.

The chain carries TRBV7-9 and TRBJ2-1; 10 bases line up with TRBD1. In germline, CDR1 is SEHNR, CDR2 FQNEAQ (reference sequence). CDR3 size: 15 residues. Trimming cost V 6 bases and J 6 bases; bases outside gene matches: 8. CDR3 sequence reads: CASSPGTGDFNEQFF. The CDR3 DNA reads as TGTGCCAGCAGTCCAGGGACAGGGGACTTCAATGAGCAGTTCTTC.

Comment on this clonotype: This may be a read error: a much more frequent sequence differs by one nucleotide. CDR3 sequence: CASSQEGARPWDGGPGNIQYF. The CDR3 DNA reads TGTGCCAGCAGCCAAGAGGGGGCAAGACCCTGGGACGGCGGGCCGGGGAACATTCAGTACTTC. The chain carries TRBV14 and TRBJ2-4; maybe TRBD1 (6 bases). The V end lost 0 bases, the J end lost 7 bases, and 31 bases lay between the germline ends. CDR1 and CDR2 from the germline V gene are SGHDN and FVKESK. There are 21 residues in the CDR3.

Ten or more counts support this clonotype. V usage is TRBV29-1 and J usage is TRBJ2-1, with unresolved D. This CDR3 region has 13 residues. V lost 3 bases, J lost 3 bases, and 9 bases lay in between. Germline lookup yields CDR1 SQVTM and CDR2 ANQGSEA. CDR3 amino acids: CSVERSIYNEQFF. The CDR3 DNA reads as TGCAGCGTTGAGCGTAGTATCTACAATGAGCAGTTCTTC.